This entry features one T cell receptor beta chain sequence. This specimen belongs to a study of blood T cell repertoires in COVID-19. Study information: The United States, Italy and Spain provided the acute and convalescent COVID-19 samples.

In the original workflow: The assay estimated nucleated cells by amplifying reference gene primers. Sequencing used immunoSEQ multiplex PCR; TCRdb keeps in-frame clones, though not all of them. D and trimming were read from the DNA, whereas the V and J calls and clone size are those reported in that table. The sample consists of 200,000 to 250,000 clones, about 91% of them appearing once. There are 14 residues in the CDR3. Per germline, CDR1 LGHNA and CDR2 YSLEER. V was shortened by 0 bases and J by 8 bases, with 13 bases between the two germline ends. This chain links TRBV4-3 with TRBJ1-2; D gene unclear. The sequencing sample was made of peripheral blood. This clonotype was obtained from a man between 18 and 35 years old with active or convalescent COVID-19. The CDR3 protein is CASSQDAGIGGYTF. CDR3 in DNA: TGCGCCAGCAGCCAAGACGCGGGAATAGGCGGCTACACCTTC.